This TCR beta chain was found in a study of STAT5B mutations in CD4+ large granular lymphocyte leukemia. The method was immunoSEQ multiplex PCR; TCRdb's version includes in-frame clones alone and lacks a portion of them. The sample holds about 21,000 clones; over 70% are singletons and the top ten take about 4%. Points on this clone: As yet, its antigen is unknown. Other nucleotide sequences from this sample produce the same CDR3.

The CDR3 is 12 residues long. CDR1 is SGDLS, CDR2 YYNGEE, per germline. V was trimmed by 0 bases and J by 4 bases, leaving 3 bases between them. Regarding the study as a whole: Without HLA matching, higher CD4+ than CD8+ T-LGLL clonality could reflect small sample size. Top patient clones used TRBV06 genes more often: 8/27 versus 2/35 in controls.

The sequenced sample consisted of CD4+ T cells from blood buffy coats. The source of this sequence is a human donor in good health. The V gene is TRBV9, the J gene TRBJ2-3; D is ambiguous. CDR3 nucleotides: TGTGCCAGCAGCGTAGCGGCAGATACGCAGTATTTT. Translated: CASSVAADTQYF.